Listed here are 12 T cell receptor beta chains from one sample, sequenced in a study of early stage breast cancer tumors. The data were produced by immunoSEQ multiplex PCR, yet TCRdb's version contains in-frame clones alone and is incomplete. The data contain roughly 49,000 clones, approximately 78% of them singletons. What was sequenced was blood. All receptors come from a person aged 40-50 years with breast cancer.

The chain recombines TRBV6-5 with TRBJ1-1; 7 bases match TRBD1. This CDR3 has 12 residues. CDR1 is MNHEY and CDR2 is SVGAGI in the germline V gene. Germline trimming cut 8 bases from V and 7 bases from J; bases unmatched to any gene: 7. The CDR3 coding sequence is TGTGCCAGCCAATCCGGGACAGTTGAAGCTTTCTTT. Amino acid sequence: CASQSGTVEAFF.

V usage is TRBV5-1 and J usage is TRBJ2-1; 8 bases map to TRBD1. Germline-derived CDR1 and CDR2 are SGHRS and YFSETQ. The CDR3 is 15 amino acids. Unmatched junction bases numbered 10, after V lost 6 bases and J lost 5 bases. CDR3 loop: CASIESRQGNNEQFF. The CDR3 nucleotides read TGCGCCAGCATTGAAAGTCGACAGGGGAACAATGAGCAGTTCTTC.

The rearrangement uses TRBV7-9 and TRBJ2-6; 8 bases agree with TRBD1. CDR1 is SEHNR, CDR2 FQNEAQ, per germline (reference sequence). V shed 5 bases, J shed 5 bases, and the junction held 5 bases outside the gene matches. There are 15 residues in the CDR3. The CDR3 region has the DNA TGTGCCAGCAGCCACGGACAGGGATGGGCCAACGTCCTGACTTTC. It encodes CASSHGQGWANVLTF. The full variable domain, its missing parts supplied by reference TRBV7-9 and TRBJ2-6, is DTGVSQNPRHKITKRGQNVTFRCDPISEHNRLYWYRQTLGQGPEFLTYFQNEAQLEKSRLLSDRFSAERPKGSFSTLEIQRTEQGDSAMYLCASSHGQGWANVLTFGAGSRLTVL.

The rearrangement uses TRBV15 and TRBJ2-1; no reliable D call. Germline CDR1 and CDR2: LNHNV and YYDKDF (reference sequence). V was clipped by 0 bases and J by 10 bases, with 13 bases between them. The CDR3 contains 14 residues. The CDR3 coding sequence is TGTGCCACCAGCAGAGATCTCCCAGTAAACGAGCAGTTCTTC. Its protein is CATSRDLPVNEQFF.

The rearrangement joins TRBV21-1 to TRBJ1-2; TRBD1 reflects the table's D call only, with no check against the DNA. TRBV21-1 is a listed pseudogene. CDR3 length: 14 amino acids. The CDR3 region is CASSRTGVGYGYTF. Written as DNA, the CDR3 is TGTGCCAGCAGCAGGACAGGGGTTGGCTATGGCTACACCTTC.

CDR3: CAISERDFYEQYF. CDR3 nucleotide sequence: TGTGCCATCAGTGAGCGAGACTTCTACGAGCAGTACTTC. The V gene is TRBV10-3, the J gene TRBJ2-7; D is unresolved. Trimming took off 2 bases at V and 3 bases at J, with 8 bases between the two ends. The CDR3 runs to 13 residues. Germline CDR1 ENHRY, CDR2 SYGVKD.

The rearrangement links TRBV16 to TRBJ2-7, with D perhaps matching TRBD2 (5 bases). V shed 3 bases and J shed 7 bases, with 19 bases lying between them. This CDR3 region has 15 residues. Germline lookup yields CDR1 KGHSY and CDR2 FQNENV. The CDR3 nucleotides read TGTGCCAGCAGCCAGGTCGGAGGTTTACCGGGTGAGCAGTACTTC. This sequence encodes CASSQVGGLPGEQYF.

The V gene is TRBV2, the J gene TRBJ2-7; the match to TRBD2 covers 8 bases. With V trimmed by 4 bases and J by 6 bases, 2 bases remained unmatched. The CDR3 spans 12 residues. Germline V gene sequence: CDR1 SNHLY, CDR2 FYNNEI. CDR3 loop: CASSGTSSEQYF. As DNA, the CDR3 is TGTGCCAGCAGTGGGACTAGCAGCGAGCAGTACTTC. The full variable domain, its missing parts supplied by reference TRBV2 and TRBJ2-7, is EPEVTQTPSHQVTQMGQEVILRCVPISNHLYFYWYRQILGQKVEFLVSFYNNEISEKSEIFDDQFSVERPDGSNFTLKIRSTKLEDSAMYFCASSGTSSEQYFGPGTRLTVT.

As DNA, the CDR3 is TGCAGTGCTAGAGACTCTCAGACCCAGTACTTC. This translates into CSARDSQTQYF. This rearrangement joins TRBV20-1 to TRBJ2-5; D call uncertain. V lost 0 bases to trimming and J lost 6 bases, with 5 bases between them. CDR1 and CDR2 from the germline V gene are DFQATT and SNEGSKA (reference sequence). This CDR3 spans 11 amino acids.

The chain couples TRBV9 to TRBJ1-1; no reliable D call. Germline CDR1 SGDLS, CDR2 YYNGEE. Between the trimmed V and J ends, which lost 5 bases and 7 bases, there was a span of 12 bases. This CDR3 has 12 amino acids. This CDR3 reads CASRRDSGEAFF. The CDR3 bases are TGTGCCAGCAGAAGAGATTCCGGTGAAGCTTTCTTT.

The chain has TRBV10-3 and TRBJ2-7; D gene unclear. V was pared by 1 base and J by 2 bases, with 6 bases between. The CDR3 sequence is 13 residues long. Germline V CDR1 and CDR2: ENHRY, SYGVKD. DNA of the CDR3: TGTGCCATCAGTGAGTACTTAACCTACGAGCAGTACTTC. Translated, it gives CAISEYLTYEQYF.

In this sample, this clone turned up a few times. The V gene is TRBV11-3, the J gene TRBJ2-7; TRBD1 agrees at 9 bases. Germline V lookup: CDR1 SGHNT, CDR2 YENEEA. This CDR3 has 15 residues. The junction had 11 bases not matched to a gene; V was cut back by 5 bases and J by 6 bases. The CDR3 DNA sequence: TGTGCCAGCAGCGGGAGTCTAGACAGGGGGACCGAGCAGTACTTC. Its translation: CASSGSLDRGTEQYF.